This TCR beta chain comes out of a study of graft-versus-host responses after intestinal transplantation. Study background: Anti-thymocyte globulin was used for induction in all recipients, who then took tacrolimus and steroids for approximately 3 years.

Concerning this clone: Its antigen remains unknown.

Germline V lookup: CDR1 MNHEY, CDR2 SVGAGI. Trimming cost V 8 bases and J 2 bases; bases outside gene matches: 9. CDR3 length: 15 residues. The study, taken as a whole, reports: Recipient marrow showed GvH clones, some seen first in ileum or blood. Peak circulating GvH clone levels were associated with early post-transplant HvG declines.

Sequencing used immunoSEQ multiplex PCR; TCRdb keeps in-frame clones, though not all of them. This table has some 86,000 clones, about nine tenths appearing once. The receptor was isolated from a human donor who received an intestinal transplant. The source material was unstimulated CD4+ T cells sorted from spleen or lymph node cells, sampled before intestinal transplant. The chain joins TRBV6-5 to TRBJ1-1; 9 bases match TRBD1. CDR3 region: CASGWTGEANTEAFF. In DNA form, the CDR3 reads TGTGCCAGCGGATGGACAGGGGAGGCTAACACTGAAGCTTTCTTT.